These T cell receptor beta chains were read from a single sample in a study of beta chain features in type 1 diabetes. Method: immunoSEQ multiplex PCR; TCRdb's copy keeps in-frame clones and lacks some. The sample includes roughly 380,000 clones, around 20% seen only once; the top ten take 0.044%. Sequenced input: naive CD4+ T cells from blood. The receptors were sampled from a woman under 30 in good health. The CDR3 runs from the conserved cysteine through the conserved F or W. D genes are given only for firm matches. Clone size appears in some rows only: once, few, many, or a class for an expanded clone.

V: TRBV30
D: TRBD1
J: TRBJ1-4
size: few
DNA: TGTGCCTGGAGTGACCGAGACAGGGGCCGGGAAAAACTGTTTTTT
CDR3: CAWSDRDRGREKLFF

V: TRBV27
D: TRBD2
J: TRBJ2-5
size: few
DNA: TGTGCCAGCAGCCCCGGGACTAGCGACCCCCGGTCCCAGTACTTC
CDR3: CASSPGTSDPRSQYF

V: TRBV7-9
D: TRBD2
J: TRBJ2-3
size: -
DNA: TGTGCCAGCAGCTTTGGGAGCGGGAGAGGAAGCACAGATACGCAGTATTTT
CDR3: CASSFGSGRGSTDTQYF

V: TRBV5-1
D: TRBD1
J: TRBJ1-2
size: -
DNA: TGCGCCAGCAGCGGAGCAACCGGGACAGGGAACTATGGCTACACCTTC
CDR3: CASSGATGTGNYGYTF

V: TRBV13
D: -
J: TRBJ2-1
size: few
DNA: TGTGCCAGCAGCTCTAGGAGGGGGCGCTCCTACAATGAGCAGTTCTTC
CDR3: CASSSRRGRSYNEQFF

V: TRBV5-1
D: -
J: TRBJ2-1
size: few
DNA: TGCGCCAGCAGTTCCGGGACTCACTCCTACAATGAGCAGTTCTTC
CDR3: CASSSGTHSYNEQFF

V: TRBV11-2
D: TRBD2
J: TRBJ2-1
size: few
DNA: TGTGCCAGCAGCTTACTAGCGGGGGTGCTCTACAATGAGCAGTTCTTC
CDR3: CASSLLAGVLYNEQFF

V: TRBV7-2
D: TRBD1
J: TRBJ1-2
size: few
DNA: TGTGCCAGCAGCTTCGGACAGGACTATGCTGGCTACACCTTC
CDR3: CASSFGQDYAGYTF

V: TRBV5-1
D: TRBD1
J: TRBJ1-2
size: -
DNA: TGCGCCAGCAGAAGTGGGACAGGGGATAATGGCTACACCTTC
CDR3: CASRSGTGDNGYTF

V: TRBV9
D: -
J: TRBJ1-2
size: few
DNA: TGTGCCAGCAGCGGACCGACAGGAAATAACTACTATGGCTACACCTTC
CDR3: CASSGPTGNNYYGYTF

V: TRBV5-4
D: -
J: TRBJ2-1
size: -
DNA: TGTGCCAGCAGCTTGCGGCAGGGGGGTGAGCAGTTCTTC
CDR3: CASSLRQGGEQFF

V: TRBV6-5
D: -
J: TRBJ2-2
size: few
DNA: TGTGCCAGCAGCTTCGGGGTTGCGAACACCGGGGAGCTGTTTTTT
CDR3: CASSFGVANTGELFF

V: TRBV30
D: TRBD1
J: TRBJ2-1
size: -
DNA: TGTGCCTGGAGAGGACAGGGTACCTACAATGAGCAGTTCTTC
CDR3: CAWRGQGTYNEQFF

V: TRBV10-3
D: -
J: TRBJ2-7
size: once
DNA: TGTGCCATCAGCCCCGAGACGGACAGTTACGAGCAGTACTTC
CDR3: CAISPETDSYEQYF

V: TRBV4-1
D: TRBD2
J: TRBJ2-1
size: -
DNA: TGCGCCAGCAACCCAGGTCCGGGGGGGGCTTACAATGAGCAGTTCTTC
CDR3: CASNPGPGGAYNEQFF

V: TRBV5-1
D: -
J: TRBJ2-7
size: -
DNA: TGCGCCAGCAGCTTCGGACAGAGCGGAAACGAGCAGTACTTC
CDR3: CASSFGQSGNEQYF

V: TRBV9
D: TRBD1
J: TRBJ1-2
size: -
DNA: TGTGCCAGCAGCGCATTGGGACAGGGAAAAATAGGCTACACCTTC
CDR3: CASSALGQGKIGYTF

V: TRBV5-1
D: TRBD2
J: TRBJ2-7
size: few
DNA: TGCGCCAGCGGACTAGCGGGAGGGCTCGAGCAGTACTTC
CDR3: CASGLAGGLEQYF